This T cell receptor (beta chain) was found in a study of T cell responses to AZD1222 COVID-19 vaccine. Study findings and constraints: Seropositivity was recorded at baseline in only a handful of AZD1222 recipients. Across spike, vaccine-associated CD4 TCRs were found, dominant at 160-218 and 743-854. In a largely white British group with more females than males, clonal diversity was possibly underestimated.

The table lists this clone with a count of one. What it binds is unknown. Germline V gene lookup returns CDR1 MNHEY and CDR2 SVGAGI. The CDR3 spans 14 residues. V lost 5 bases and J lost 5; bases outside the gene matches: 6. Second doses were pooled across both intervals (about 4 or about 12 weeks). Only in-frame clones appear in the TCRdb table, and some are missing; sequencing was by immunoSEQ multiplex PCR. The sample yields some 53,000 clones, about 87% seen once. This sequence was found in an adult who received the AZD1222 COVID-19 vaccine. This chain uses TRBV6-5 with TRBJ2-1, with 7 bases matching TRBD1. The sample here was peripheral blood, taken 28 days after the second AZD1222 dose. The CDR3 region is CASSPTGQNNEQFF. The CDR3 DNA follows: TGTGCCAGCAGTCCCACGGGACAGAACAATGAGCAGTTCTTC.